The sequence of this TCR beta chain was determined in a study of T cell changes during pregnancy in multiple sclerosis. V shed 5 bases, J shed 10 bases, and the junction held 7 bases outside the gene matches. Germline V CDR1 and CDR2: SEHNR, FQNEAQ (reference sequence). CDR3 size: 14 residues. The assay was immunoSEQ multiplex PCR, and TCRdb's table has in-frame clones only and misses some. The repertoire consists of 58,000 or so clones, with around 90% occurring once and the leading ten covering 0.5%. The gene calls are TRBV7-9 and TRBJ1-6; 8 positions agree with TRBD1. Sequencing was performed on CD4+ T cells from peripheral blood mononuclear cells, taken in the third trimester of pregnancy. This clonotype originated in a female donor with multiple sclerosis, enrolled in a pregnancy study. CDR3 residues: CASSRGQGDSPLHF. DNA of the CDR3: TGTGCCAGCAGCAGAGGACAGGGTGACTCACCCCTCCACTTT.